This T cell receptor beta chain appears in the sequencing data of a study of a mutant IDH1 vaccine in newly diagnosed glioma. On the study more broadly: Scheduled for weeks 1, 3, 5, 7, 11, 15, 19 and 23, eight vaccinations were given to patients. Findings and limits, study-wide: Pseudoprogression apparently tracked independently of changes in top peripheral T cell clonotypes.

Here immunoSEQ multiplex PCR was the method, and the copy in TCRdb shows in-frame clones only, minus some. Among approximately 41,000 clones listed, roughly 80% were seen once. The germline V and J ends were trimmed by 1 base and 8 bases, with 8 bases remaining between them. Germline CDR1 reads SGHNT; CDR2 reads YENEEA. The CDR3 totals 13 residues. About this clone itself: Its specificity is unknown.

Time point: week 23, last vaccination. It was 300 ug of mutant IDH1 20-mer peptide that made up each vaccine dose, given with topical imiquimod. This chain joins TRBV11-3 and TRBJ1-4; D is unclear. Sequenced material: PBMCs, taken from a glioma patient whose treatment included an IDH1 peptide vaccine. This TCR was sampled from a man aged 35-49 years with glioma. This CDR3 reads CASSLGPGEKLFF. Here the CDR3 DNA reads TGTGCCAGCAGCTTAGGCCCGGGGGAAAAACTGTTTTTT.